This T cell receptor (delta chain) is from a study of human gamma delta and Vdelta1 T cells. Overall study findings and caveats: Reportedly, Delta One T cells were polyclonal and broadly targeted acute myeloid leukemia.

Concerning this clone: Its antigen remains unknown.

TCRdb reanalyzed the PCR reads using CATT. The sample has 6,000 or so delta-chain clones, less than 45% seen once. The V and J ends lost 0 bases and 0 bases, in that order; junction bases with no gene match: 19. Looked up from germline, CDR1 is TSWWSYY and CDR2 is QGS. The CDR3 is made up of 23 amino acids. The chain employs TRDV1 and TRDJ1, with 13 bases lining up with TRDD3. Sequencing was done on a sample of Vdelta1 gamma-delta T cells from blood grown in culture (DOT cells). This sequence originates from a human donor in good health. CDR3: CALGELYLPLLGDTRTNTDKLIF. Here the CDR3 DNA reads TGTGCTCTTGGGGAACTATACCTCCCTTTACTGGGGGATACGCGAACCAACACCGATAAACTCATCTTT.